Below are 3 T cell receptor beta chains sequenced from a single sample in a study of T cell repertoires in aging, cancer and after chemotherapy. A mixed TRB-A/B primer pool amplified rearranged TRB by multiplex touch-down PCR. TCRdb processed the multiplex PCR reads anew with MiXCR; each CDR3 protein has one entry. The sample lists under 10,000 distinct CDR3 sequences, roughly half occurring once. Amplification of TCR beta used genomic DNA extracted from peripheral blood. Material: blood. The receptors were sampled from a human donor in good health.

This clonotype was found a few times. The chain combines TRBV29-1 with TRBJ1-5; TRBD1 agrees at 7 bases. The ends lost 7 bases at V and 11 bases at J; junction bases unmatched: 14. Germline loops: CDR1 SQVTM, CDR2 ANQGSEA. The CDR3 is 13 amino acids. CDR3 residues: CSAGGGTVRTQHF. The CDR3 bases are TGCAGCGCAGGAGGGGGGACAGTAAGGACCCAGCATTTT.

The rearrangement links TRBV5-4 to TRBJ2-3; 8 nucleotides line up with TRBD1. Trimming removed 2 bases from V and 4 bases from J; junction bases left unmatched: 12. Germline V gene data show CDR1 as SGHNT and CDR2 as YYREEE (reference sequence). The CDR3 is made up of 17 amino acids. CDR3 loop: CASSLWGGQGVSDTQYF. The CDR3 DNA reads as TGTGCCAGCAGCTTATGGGGTGGACAGGGTGTCTCAGATACGCAGTATTTT.

The V gene is TRBV11-1, the J gene TRBJ2-2; 10 positions match TRBD2. The CDR3 extends over 17 amino acids. The V gene end was trimmed by 5 bases and the J gene end by 7 bases; junction bases not matched to a gene: 13. Germline V gene data show CDR1 as SGHAT and CDR2 as FQDESV (reference sequence). The CDR3 here is CASSPPLAGVGDGELFF. In DNA, the CDR3 is TGTGCCAGCAGCCCTCCCCTAGCGGGGGTGGGGGACGGGGAGCTGTTTTTT.